Sequencing of this T cell receptor beta chain was carried out in a study of cytomegalovirus exposure and HLA in healthy donors. Study-wide findings and caveats: Three chains linked to CMV were shown in vitro to be specific for CMV antigens. Accounts indicate the classifier identified cytomegalovirus status with strong specificity and sensitivity. The tendency of first-cohort TCR clusters to co-occur in the roughly 110 validation repertoires was the finding of a later analysis.

Repertoires were generated with immunoSEQ multiplex PCR, while TCRdb's copy carries only in-frame clones and drops some. The sample includes 90,000 to 100,000 clones, about 93% of them seen just once. On this clone itself: The target antigen is unknown.

Germline CDR1 LGHNA, CDR2 YNFKEQ. CDR3 length: 17 residues. Trimming took 0 bases from V and 5 from J; bases not matched to a gene: 7. The sequenced sample consisted of PBMCs. The V and J genes are TRBV4-2 and TRBJ2-1; 10 nucleotides agree with TRBD2. This TCR was sampled from a woman aged 25 to 39 in good health and CMV-seropositive. DNA of the CDR3: TGTGCCAGCAGCCAAGAGTGGGGAGGGACTAGCGACAATGAGCAGTTCTTC. As protein: CASSQEWGGTSDNEQFF.